Shown below are 19 T cell receptor beta chains from a single sample sequenced in a study of tumor-infiltrating lymphocytes in primary liver carcinoma. Each 20-30 mg portion of unsorted bulk tissue served as the source for co-extraction of RNA and DNA. TCR beta cDNA was reverse-transcribed from about 0.45 ug of total RNA. The reaction used a constant-region primer and ProtoScript II reverse transcriptase. Amplification in three nested multiplex PCR rounds with slightly modified ARM-PCR gave rise to TCR beta libraries. TRBV1-TRBV30 forward primers and a C-beta reverse primer were used in the first two PCR rounds, which each ran for around 11 cycles. A single record per CDR3 protein comes from TCRdb applying MiXCR to the multiplex PCR reads. The sample has about 120,000 distinct CDR3 sequences, approximately 71% seen once. Sequencing used tumor-adjacent normal liver tissue. Receptors were obtained from an older woman with primary liver carcinoma and hepatitis B virus infection.

About this clonotype: A much larger clone differs from this one at a single base, so this may be a read error. The chain combines TRBV28 with TRBJ2-1; TRBD2 agrees at 8 bases. The CDR3 runs 16 residues. V was pared by 7 bases and J by 4 bases, with 12 bases of the junction left unmatched. CDR1 and CDR2 (germline): MDHEN, SYDVKM. The CDR3 region is CASKVNRAGGYNEQFF. The CDR3 nucleotides read TGTGCCAGCAAGGTGAACCGGGCGGGGGGATACAATGAGCAGTTCTTC.

The chain is built from TRBV5-5 and TRBJ1-1; D remains ambiguous. V gave up 5 bases and J gave up 12 bases, with 26 bases separating them. Germline assignment: CDR1 SGHKS and CDR2 YYEKEE (reference sequence). The CDR3 has 15 residues. The CDR3 loop reads CASRREDYTNSETFF. CDR3 sequence (DNA): TGTGCCAGCAGACGCGAGGACTACACGAACTCCGAAACTTTCTTT.

This clonotype was seen repeatedly, ten times or more. The chain combines TRBV6-1 with TRBJ2-7; 10 positions match TRBD1. Germline V CDR1 and CDR2: MNHNS, SASEGT. The CDR3 extends over 15 amino acids. Trimming cost V 5 bases and J 1 base; bases outside gene matches: 5. The CDR3 spells CASSYGQGVSYEQYF. Written as DNA, the CDR3 is TGTGCCAGCAGTTACGGACAGGGGGTGTCCTACGAGCAGTACTTC.

This clonotype was recorded once. This may come from a read error, since a much larger clone is one base off. The V gene is TRBV6-4, the J gene TRBJ2-1, with D possibly matching TRBD2 (5 bases). Per germline, CDR1 MRHNA and CDR2 SNTAGT. The CDR3 length is 14 residues. V was pared by 3 bases and J by 2 bases, with 8 bases between. This chain's CDR3 is CASSERAAYNEQFF. Written as DNA, the CDR3 is TGTGCCAGCAGTGAGAGGGCGGCCTACAATGAGCAGTTCTTC.

Concerning this clonotype itself: One end of the junction is discordant with germline, which a read error may explain. The chain is built from TRBV27 and TRBJ2-1; D tentatively fits TRBD1 or TRBD2 (6 bases each). Germline V gene sequence: CDR1 MNHEY, CDR2 SMNVEV (reference sequence). The CDR3 has 14 residues. DNA for the CDR3: TGTGCCAGCAGAACGGGGGCGGAGTACAATGAGCAGCTCTTC. Translated, it gives CASRTGAEYNEQLF.

Comment on this clonotype: This may stem from a read error, because a much larger clone lies one nucleotide away. The chain is built from TRBV30 and TRBJ2-7; D is unclear. The germline V gene encodes CDR1 GTSNPN and CDR2 SVGIG (reference sequence). Trimming stripped 2 bases from V and 7 bases from J, with 9 bases between. The CDR3 is 11 amino acids. The CDR3 sequence is CAWSHPMEQYF. The CDR3 DNA follows: TGTGCCTGGAGTCACCCGATGGAGCAGTACTTC.

This clonotype was counted only a few times. A much larger clonotype is one base distant, so this may be a read error. This rearrangement joins TRBV7-8 to TRBJ2-7; TRBD2 is a possible D gene (6 bases). The CDR3 is made up of 17 amino acids. Trimming pared 5 bases from V and 6 bases from J, leaving 26 bases between. Germline V gene lookup returns CDR1 SGHVS and CDR2 FQNEAQ. CDR3 sequence: CASSENGRLVGDREQYF. The DNA of the CDR3 is TGTGCCAGCAGCGAAAACGGTAGACTAGTGGGAGATCGCGAGCAGTACTTC.

Concerning this clonotype itself: At one of its ends the junction is not consistent with the germline gene, which may arise from a read error. The CDR3 nucleotides are TGTGCCAGCAGTTTCTCCTCTAGCTGGGAGATCCAGTACTTC. Residues: CASSFSSSWEIQYF. The chain recombines TRBV6-5 with TRBJ2-5; possible D gene TRBD2, 5 bases. This CDR3 spans 14 amino acids. The V gene's germline CDR1 is MNHEY and CDR2 SVGAGI.

Notes on this clonotype: The junction does not match germline at one end; this may be a read error. V gene TRBV28 combines with J gene TRBJ2-2; a weak D match, TRBD2 (5 bases). The germline V gene encodes CDR1 MDHEN and CDR2 SYDVKM. The CDR3 covers 11 residues. The CDR3 region has the DNA TGTGCCAGCAGTGGCCCTAGGGAGCTGCTTTTT. The encoded protein is CASSGPRELLF. The entire variable domain, with the rest obtained from reference TRBV28 and TRBJ2-2, is as follows: DVKVTQSSRYLVKRTGEKVFLECVQDMDHENMFWYRQDPGLGLRLIYFSYDVKMKEKGDIPEGYSVSREKKERFSLILESASTNQTSMYLCASSGPRELLFGEGSRLTVL.

As regards this clonotype: A read error may be the cause here, since a much bigger clone is one base away. J is TRBJ2-3 and V is TRBV28; 9 positions agree with TRBD1. V lost 11 bases and J lost 2; bases outside the gene matches: 11. CDR3 length: 15 amino acids. Germline V gene sequence: CDR1 MDHEN, CDR2 SYDVKM. The CDR3 spells CAGASWDRATDTQYF. The CDR3 nucleotides are TGTGCCGGCGCTTCCTGGGACAGGGCCACAGATACGCAGTATTTT.

This clonotype was counted once. A much larger clonotype is one base distant, so this may be a read error. The CDR3 loop is CASSPRSPDEHYF. CDR3 in DNA: TGTGCCAGCAGCCCAAGGTCTCCCGACGAGCACTACTTC. This rearrangement joins TRBV21-1 to TRBJ2-7. TRBV21-1 is an annotated pseudogene. This CDR3 is 13 amino acids long.

On this clonotype itself: This may be a read error, as it is one base from a much larger clone. J is TRBJ2-7 and V is TRBV5-6; the D gene is possibly TRBD2 (5 bases). This CDR3 is built from 15 residues. V lost 0 bases, J lost 6 bases, and 16 bases lay in between. Germline CDR1 reads SGHDT; CDR2 reads YYEEEE. The CDR3 region is CASSLGAGSACEQYF. CDR3 sequence (DNA): TGTGCCAGCAGCTTGGGGGCGGGTAGCGCCTGCGAGCAGTACTTC. Looking up the rest from reference TRBV5-6 and TRBJ2-7 gives the full variable domain: DAGVTQSPTHLIKTRGQQVTLRCSPKSGHDTVSWYQQALGQGPQFIFQYYEEEERQRGNFPDRFSGHQFPNYSSELNVNALLLGDSALYLCASSLGAGSACEQYFGPGTRLTVT.

V gene TRBV11-2 combines with J gene TRBJ2-1; no clear D. Trimming took 1 base from V and 8 from J, leaving 21 bases between them. The CDR3 is 17 amino acids. Germline V gene sequence: CDR1 SGHAT, CDR2 FQNNGV. The CDR3 reads CASSLAPTTFFNDEQFF. The DNA of the CDR3 is TGTGCCAGCAGCTTAGCCCCGACAACCTTCTTCAACGATGAGCAGTTCTTC.

This chain joins TRBV6-5 and TRBJ1-1, with 7 bases aligning to TRBD1. Germline values: CDR1 MNHEY, CDR2 SVGAGI. The CDR3 is 14 amino acids. V lost 5 bases to trimming and J lost 10 bases; unmatched junction nucleotides: 13. CDR3 nucleotide sequence: TGTGCCAGCAGTACCCCCCAAGGGGGCCCGGGAGCTTTCTTT. Translated, it gives CASSTPQGGPGAFF.

This clonotype was detected once. The chain recombines TRBV5-6 with TRBJ2-1; 8 positions agree with TRBD2. The V and J ends lost 0 bases and 4 bases, in that order; junction bases with no gene match: 9. This CDR3 has 17 residues. Germline V gives CDR1 SGHDT, CDR2 YYEEEE. CDR3 DNA: TGTGCCAGCAGCTTGGGGACTAGCAGGAGGTCATACAATGAGCAGTTCTTC. This encodes CASSLGTSRRSYNEQFF.

A word on this clonotype: One junction end does not reproduce the germline sequence, and a read error may be involved. This chain uses TRBV6-5 with TRBJ1-2, with 12 bases matching TRBD1. The CDR3 is 19 amino acids. Germline values: CDR1 MNHEY, CDR2 SVGAGI. This CDR3 is CASRPWGQGARGMNYCYTF. The CDR3 coding sequence is TGTGCCAGCAGGCCCTGGGGACAGGGGGCGCGAGGGATGAACTATTGCTACACCTTC.

This clonotype has ten or more counts. The rearrangement joins TRBV6-2 or TRBV6-3 to TRBJ2-1; 7 bases fit TRBD2. CDR3 size: 10 residues. Trimming at V came to 6 bases and at J to 10 bases, leaving 0 bases not matched to a gene. From germline, CDR1 is MNHEY and CDR2 SVGEGT. The CDR3 spells CASRGGEQFF. CDR3 bases: TGTGCCAGCAGGGGGGGGGAGCAGTTCTTC.

As to this clonotype: This could be a read error, since a much larger clone is one nucleotide away. The chain uses TRBV7-8 and TRBJ2-2; D not resolved. This CDR3 contains 13 residues. The germline V and J ends were trimmed by 11 bases and 5 bases, with 15 bases remaining between them. Per the germline V gene, CDR1 is SGHVS and CDR2 is FQNEAQ. DNA for the CDR3: TGTGCCTGCACCTCTGTTCATACCGGGGAGCTGTTTTTT. As protein: CACTSVHTGELFF.

This clonotype was observed a single time. Compared with germline, one end of the junction differs, possibly owing to a read error. V is TRBV6-5 and J is TRBJ2-1; 8 bases agree with TRBD1. CDR3 length equals 15 residues. Germline V gives CDR1 MNHEY, CDR2 SVGAGI. In DNA, the CDR3 is TGTGTCAGCAGTTACGGGGGACAGGAGACCAATGAGCAGTTCTTC. This sequence encodes CVSSYGGQETNEQFF.